The entry below gives a single T cell receptor beta chain sequence along with its context. This sample stems from a study of control samples from healthy donors and cancer patients. Produced via immunoSEQ multiplex PCR; TCRdb's table is partial and in-frame only. The sample has about 95,000 clones, roughly 90% seen once. The specimen was blood. The TCR was taken from a woman between 70 and 85 years old in good health.

The CDR3 sequence is CASSTDPGTANTGELFF. CDR3 DNA sequence: TGTGCCAGCAGCACCGACCCCGGGACAGCTAACACCGGGGAGCTGTTTTTT. The chain uses TRBV5-4 and TRBJ2-2; TRBD1 matches 7 bases. V lost 4 bases and J lost 2; bases outside the gene matches: 11. This CDR3 is 17 amino acids long. CDR1 SGHNT and CDR2 YYREEE come from the germline V gene (reference sequence).